This T cell receptor beta chain was obtained from a study of T-cell reconstitution after alpha-beta-depleted transplantation in children. Germline trimming cut 6 bases from V and 5 bases from J; bases unmatched to any gene: 16. The CDR3 extends over 19 amino acids. The germline CDR1 and CDR2 sequences are MRHNA and SNTAGT. In its sample, this clonotype was seen many times. A library of TCRbeta sequences, prepared with unique molecular identifiers, was generated. TCRdb analysed the PCR reads with MiXCR anew, one entry per CDR3 protein. The sample gives roughly 100,000 distinct CDR3 sequences, approximately 8.4% of which show up once; approximately 6.6% is in the top ten.

The sequence was collected from a human donor who donated a stem cell graft to a child with congenital amegakaryocytic thrombocytopenia. The material sequenced was PBMCs from the stem cell graft donor, taken from the stem cell graft. The chain links TRBV6-4 to TRBJ2-5; TRBD2 aligns across 15 bases. The chain's CDR3 is CASSPSGLAGGMGSETQYF. CDR3 nucleotides: TGTGCCAGCAGCCCCTCGGGACTAGCGGGAGGTATGGGTTCGGAGACCCAGTACTTC.